Included here is one TCR beta chain sequence, with context. The data were taken from a study of memory CD4+ T cells and cytomegalovirus serostatus. Only in-frame clones appear in the TCRdb table, and some are missing; sequencing was by immunoSEQ multiplex PCR. The table has tens of thousands of clones, about three quarters seen once. The CDR3 extends over 15 amino acids. Germline loops: CDR1 MNHNS, CDR2 SASEGT. V lost 4 bases and J lost 3, with 13 bases in between. The sort gate was single viable CD3+CD4+CD8-CD45RO+ cells for memory CD4+ T cells. The chain carries TRBV6-1 and TRBJ1-5; D remains unclear. The TCR comes from an adult in good health and CMV-seronegative. The sequencing input was memory CD4+ T cells from blood. CDR3: CASSGEGGDNQPQHF. The DNA of the CDR3 is TGTGCCAGCAGTGGGGAGGGAGGTGACAATCAGCCCCAGCATTTT.